These 24 T cell receptor beta chains share one sample of origin, sequenced in a study of blood T cell repertoires in COVID-19. Repertoires were generated with immunoSEQ multiplex PCR, while TCRdb's copy carries only in-frame clones and drops some. The sample consists of around 200,000 clones, 70% to 90% of them appearing once. The material sequenced was peripheral blood. The source of these receptors is a man aged 80 or over with acute or convalescent COVID-19.

The genes are TRBV5-8 and TRBJ1-1; D is undetermined. The CDR3 covers 13 residues. The V end lost 2 bases, the J end lost 1 base, and 6 bases lay between the germline ends. Germline V CDR1 and CDR2: SGHTS, YDEGEE. CDR3: CASSFGGNTEAFF. The DNA of the CDR3 is TGTGCCAGCAGCTTCGGCGGGAACACTGAAGCTTTCTTT.

The gene calls are TRBV5-4 and TRBJ2-7; 11 nucleotides match TRBD1. The CDR3 extends over 15 amino acids. V shed 5 bases and J 0 bases; nucleotides not matched to a gene: 4. Germline V gene lookup returns CDR1 SGHNT and CDR2 YYREEE (reference sequence). The CDR3 DNA reads TGTGCCAGCAGTTCCGGGACAGGGGGCTCCTACGAGCAGTACTTC. Translated, it gives CASSSGTGGSYEQYF.

The rearrangement links TRBV3-1 (or the pseudogene TRBV3-2) to TRBJ1-3; 9 bases are shared with TRBD1. CDR3 size: 16 residues. Germline loops: CDR1 LGHDT, CDR2 YNNKEL (reference sequence). V was clipped by 1 base and J by 5 bases; unmatched bases: 6. This CDR3 is CASSQGTGGFRNTIYF. The CDR3 DNA is TGTGCCAGCAGCCAAGGAACAGGGGGCTTTCGAAACACCATATATTTT.

About this clone: The sample carries other DNA sequences with the same CDR3. The V call is TRBV3-1 (or the pseudogene TRBV3-2), the J call TRBJ2-2, with D maybe TRBD1 (6 bases). Germline CDR1 LGHDT, CDR2 YNNKEL (reference sequence). Trimming removed 1 base from V and 4 bases from J, with 7 bases in between. The CDR3 consists of 14 residues. The DNA of the CDR3 is TGTGCCAGCAGCCAAGGAGGGGGCACCGGGGAGCTGTTTTTT. Amino acids: CASSQGGGTGELFF.

This rearrangement joins TRBV11-3 to TRBJ2-3; a possible D gene is TRBD1 (6 bases). CDR1 and CDR2 (germline): SGHNT, YENEEA. The CDR3 loop spans 15 amino acids. V was shortened by 1 base and J by 2 bases, with 10 bases between the two germline ends. In nucleotides, the CDR3 is TGTGCCAGCAGCTTAGGTACAGGGACCACAGATACGCAGTATTTT. Protein sequence: CASSLGTGTTDTQYF.

J is TRBJ2-6 and V is TRBV19, with a tentative D call TRBD1 (6 bases). Deletions cut 7 bases from V and 0 bases from J, with 13 bases between. Per germline, CDR1 LNHDA and CDR2 SQIVND (reference sequence). The CDR3 is 16 amino acids. DNA of the CDR3: TGTGCCAGTACTCCAGCGGACAGCTCTGGGGCCAACGTCCTGACTTTC. Its protein is CASTPADSSGANVLTF.

The V and J genes are TRBV7-9 and TRBJ2-7; maybe TRBD2 (7 bases). This CDR3 region has 15 residues. With 6 bases removed from V and 1 base from J, the gap between germline ends came to 16 bases. Germline-derived CDR1 and CDR2 are SEHNR and FQNEAQ (reference sequence). The CDR3 region is CASRGGGSYSYEQYF. CDR3 bases: TGTGCCAGCAGAGGGGGAGGGAGCTATTCCTACGAGCAGTACTTC.

This chain joins TRBV4-1 and TRBJ2-5; 16 bases fit TRBD2. Looked up from germline, CDR1 is MGHRA and CDR2 is YSYEKL. This CDR3 is built from 18 residues. The junction had 10 bases not matched to a gene; V was cut back by 4 bases and J by 5 bases. CDR3 nucleotide sequence: TGCGCCAGCAGCCGAGGGACTAGCGGGAGGGGAGATGGTGAGACCCAGTACTTC. It yields the protein CASSRGTSGRGDGETQYF.

The rearrangement uses TRBV14 and TRBJ2-1; 7 bases map to TRBD1. V trimming: 3 bases; J trimming: 1 base; junction bases outside the gene matches: 6. Germline V gives CDR1 SGHDN, CDR2 FVKESK. The CDR3 covers 16 residues. The CDR3 here is CASSHRGMGSYNEQFF. The CDR3 nucleotides read TGTGCCAGCAGCCACAGGGGGATGGGGTCCTACAATGAGCAGTTCTTC.

This clone has only a few counts. This chain connects TRBV13 to TRBJ2-3; 12 bases align to TRBD2. V lost 5 bases, J lost 5 bases, and 8 bases stayed unmatched. The germline V gene has CDR1 PRHDT and CDR2 FYEKMQ (reference sequence). There are 16 residues in the CDR3. The CDR3 here is CASSRRLAGEVDTQYF. The CDR3, as DNA: TGTGCCAGCAGCAGAAGACTAGCGGGAGAGGTAGATACGCAGTATTTT.

The chain combines TRBV7-9 with TRBJ1-4; 8 bases agree with TRBD1. Trimming took 3 bases from V and 8 from J; bases not matched to a gene: 5. This CDR3 region has 14 residues. Germline V CDR1 and CDR2: SEHNR, FQNEAQ (reference sequence). For the CDR3, the DNA is TGTGCCAGCAGCTTGGGGACAGGACGCGAAAAACTGTTTTTT. It encodes CASSLGTGREKLFF.

The CDR3, as DNA: TGTGCCAGCAGTCCCGACAGGGTACTAACTGGGGCCAACGTCCTGACTTTC. It is translated as CASSPDRVLTGANVLTF. J is TRBJ2-6 and V is TRBV28, with 7 positions matching TRBD1. Germline values: CDR1 MDHEN, CDR2 SYDVKM. This CDR3 has 17 residues. J was trimmed by 2 bases and V by 5 bases; bases with no gene match: 9.

The genes are TRBV7-2 and TRBJ2-5, with D perhaps matching TRBD2 (7 bases). CDR3 length equals 15 residues. Per the germline V gene, CDR1 is SGHTA and CDR2 is FQGNSA. V was shortened by 5 bases and J by 5 bases, with 18 bases between the two germline ends. The DNA for the CDR3 is TGTGCCAGCAGCACCGTGGGGGGGCCGGGGGAGACCCAGTACTTC. This codes for CASSTVGGPGETQYF. The full variable domain, its missing parts supplied by reference TRBV7-2 and TRBJ2-5, is GAGVSQSPSNKVTEKGKDVELRCDPISGHTALYWYRQSLGQGLEFLIYFQGNSAPDKSGLPSDRFSAERTGGSVSTLTIQRTQQEDSAVYLCASSTVGGPGETQYFGPGTRLLVL.

The CDR3 here is CATSERQYGELFF. The CDR3 nucleotides are TGTGCCACCAGTGAGAGACAGTACGGGGAGCTGTTTTTT. The J gene is TRBJ2-2, the V gene TRBV24-1; tentatively, D is TRBD1 (5 bases). Germline V lookup: CDR1 KGHDR, CDR2 SFDVKD. The CDR3 has 13 residues. V lost 4 bases to trimming and J lost 7 bases, with 9 bases between them.

The chain joins TRBV19 to TRBJ2-7; D possibly corresponds to TRBD2 (6 bases). Germline CDR1 and CDR2: LNHDA and SQIVND (reference sequence). The CDR3 spans 13 residues. V was trimmed by 1 base and J by 6 bases, leaving 10 bases between them. In DNA form, the CDR3 reads TGTGCCAGTAGTATAGTTCCAGCGGGCGAGCAGTACTTC. Translation: CASSIVPAGEQYF.

The chain employs TRBV27 and TRBJ1-3, with no clear D. The germline V and J ends were trimmed by 6 bases and 4 bases, with 16 bases remaining between them. The CDR3 runs 15 residues. Germline CDR1 and CDR2: MNHEY and SMNVEV (reference sequence). This CDR3 reads CASSPGRTWGNTIYF. The DNA for the CDR3 is TGTGCCAGCAGCCCAGGCCGAACGTGGGGAAACACCATATATTTT.

In this sample, this clone turned up once. The chain carries TRBV7-2 and TRBJ2-5; TRBD1 matches at 7 bases. J lost 4 bases, V lost 5 bases, and 10 bases had no gene match. In germline, CDR1 is SGHTA, CDR2 FQGNSA. This CDR3 region has 15 residues. The CDR3 loop reads CASSGRQGVGETQYF. DNA of the CDR3: TGTGCCAGCAGCGGTCGACAGGGTGTCGGAGAGACCCAGTACTTC.

The chain joins TRBV10-3 to TRBJ2-3; TRBD2 is a possible D gene (6 bases). The germline V and J ends were trimmed by 4 bases and 0 bases, with 8 bases remaining between them. The CDR3 covers 14 residues. Per the germline V gene, CDR1 is ENHRY and CDR2 is SYGVKD. CDR3 coding DNA: TGTGCCATCAGTGCGGGGGAGAGCACAGATACGCAGTATTTT. Translating gives CAISAGESTDTQYF.

J is TRBJ1-1 and V is TRBV7-8; D perhaps matches TRBD1 (6 bases). The CDR3 totals 13 residues. Germline CDR1 and CDR2: SGHVS and FQNEAQ. V was cut by 6 bases and J by 6 bases, with 14 bases left in between. CDR3 DNA: TGTGCCAGCAGACCTAACAGGGAAGCTGAAGCTTTCTTT. It codes for CASRPNREAEAFF.

V and J are TRBV7-2 and TRBJ1-6; D call uncertain. The CDR3 runs to 14 residues. Germline CDR1 and CDR2: SGHTA and FQGNSA. The V end lost 5 bases, the J end lost 5 bases, and 10 bases lay between the germline ends. CDR3 loop: CASSPYQDNSPLHF. CDR3 coding DNA: TGTGCCAGCAGCCCCTATCAGGATAATTCACCCCTCCACTTT.

The chain is built from TRBV27 and TRBJ1-2; TRBD1 matches 10 bases. The V gene end was trimmed by 3 bases and the J gene end by 3 bases; junction bases not matched to a gene: 1. The germline CDR1 and CDR2 sequences are MNHEY and SMNVEV (reference sequence). The CDR3 totals 14 residues. CDR3 nucleotides: TGTGCCAGCAGTTTCGGACAGGGGGACTATGGCTACACCTTC. This encodes CASSFGQGDYGYTF.

This clone was recorded once. The rearrangement uses TRBV5-6 and TRBJ2-3; 7 positions agree with TRBD2. The CDR3 is made up of 16 amino acids. With 2 bases clipped from V and 0 bases from J, the junction kept 6 bases outside the gene matches. Looked up from germline, CDR1 is SGHDT and CDR2 is YYEEEE. CDR3 region: CASSFGASGSTDTQYF. For the CDR3, the DNA is TGTGCCAGCAGCTTCGGGGCTAGCGGAAGCACAGATACGCAGTATTTT.

The chain employs TRBV6-6 and TRBJ2-2, with 8 bases matching TRBD1. The CDR3 runs 13 residues. Losses at the gene ends were 6 bases for V and 6 bases for J; bases not matched to a gene: 3. The V gene's germline CDR1 is MNHNY and CDR2 SVGAGI (reference sequence). Here the CDR3 DNA reads TGTGCCAGCAGAACGACAGGGGCCGGGGAGCTGTTTTTT. Translation: CASRTTGAGELFF.

This clone was found a few times. The chain uses TRBV10-3 and TRBJ1-1; D is ambiguous. This CDR3 has 13 amino acids. V was shortened by 4 bases and J by 1 base, with 7 bases between the two germline ends. Per the germline V gene, CDR1 is ENHRY and CDR2 is SYGVKD. This CDR3 is CAISVQENTEAFF. DNA of the CDR3: TGTGCCATCAGTGTCCAGGAGAACACTGAAGCTTTCTTT.